This TCR beta chain emerged from a study of blood T cell repertoires in COVID-19. Study background: Spain, Italy and the United States supplied samples that represented acute and convalescent COVID-19. Sources were T cells, B-cell-depleted T cells, or PBMCs; the material itself was cDNA or gDNA.

This clone has a single count. J lost 3 bases, V lost 5 bases, and 6 bases had no gene match. Per the germline V gene, CDR1 is SGHVS and CDR2 is FNYEAQ. The CDR3 spans 15 residues. The authors' processing: Amplifying reference gene primers gave estimates of nucleated cell counts. Generated by immunoSEQ multiplex PCR, the TCRdb table keeps only in-frame clones and is missing some. V, J and clone size derive from that table, while D and trimming were established from the DNA sequence. The table lists roughly 30,000 clones, approximately 88% of them singletons, with 3.5% in the top ten. Sequenced: peripheral blood. This chain joins TRBV7-6 and TRBJ2-3, with 9 bases identical to TRBD2. This receptor was identified in a human donor in a cohort sampled during active COVID-19. In nucleotides, the CDR3 is TGTGCCAGCAGCCCGATAGCGGGGGAGACAGATACGCAGTATTTT. Protein product: CASSPIAGETDTQYF.